This entry lists 21 T cell receptor beta chains sequenced from one sample in a study of blood T cells in healthy people across ages. Next came a second PCR, run for roughly 6 to 11 cycles, which used a sample-barcoded 5' primer along with a J-beta primer mix. A single record per CDR3 protein comes from TCRdb applying MiXCR to the 5' RACE reads. The sample lists under 2 million distinct CDR3 sequences, approximately 32% seen once, with about 11% in the top ten. The material sequenced was blood. The receptors stem from a woman in her 30s in good health.

The V gene is TRBV6-1, the J gene TRBJ2-6; 7 nucleotides agree with TRBD2. In germline, CDR1 is MNHNS, CDR2 SASEGT. The trim removed 6 bases at V and 4 bases at J, leaving 6 bases unmatched. There are 15 residues in the CDR3. In nucleotides, the CDR3 is TGTGCCAGCAGCGAACTAGCGAACGGGGCCAACGTCCTGACTTTC. Translation gives CASSELANGANVLTF.

Only a few counts were recorded for this clonotype. This chain connects TRBV4-1 to TRBJ2-5, with D possibly matching TRBD2 (6 bases). Trimming cost V 3 bases and J 2 bases, with 13 bases left between them. CDR1 and CDR2 from the germline V gene are MGHRA and YSYEKL. CDR3 size: 15 residues. Written as DNA, the CDR3 is TGCGCCAGCAGCCATGTCGAGGAGGGACAAGAGACCCAGTACTTC. Residues: CASSHVEEGQETQYF.

J is TRBJ1-1 and V is TRBV5-1, with a possible D match to TRBD1 (6 bases). The CDR3 consists of 14 residues. V was clipped by 3 bases and J by 4 bases, with 13 bases between them. Germline V gene sequence: CDR1 SGHRS, CDR2 YFSETQ. The CDR3 loop reads CASSSTGQGTEAFF. The CDR3 coding sequence is TGCGCCAGCAGCTCAACAGGGCAGGGCACTGAAGCTTTCTTT. Full variable domain (rest looked up from reference TRBV5-1 and TRBJ1-1): KAGVTQTPRYLIKTRGQQVTLSCSPISGHRSVSWYQQTPGQGLQFLFEYFSETQRNKGNFPGRFSGRQFSNSRSEMNVSTLELGDSALYLCASSSTGQGTEAFFGQGTRLTVV.

The sample holds a few counts of this clonotype. The rearrangement joins TRBV5-1 to TRBJ1-1; 7 nucleotides align to TRBD1. Trimming cost V 4 bases and J 4 bases; bases outside gene matches: 7. This CDR3 has 14 amino acids. The V gene's germline CDR1 is SGHRS and CDR2 YFSETQ. The CDR3 loop is CASSAIQGPTEAFF. CDR3 in DNA: TGCGCCAGCAGCGCAATACAGGGGCCCACTGAAGCTTTCTTT.

CDR3 loop: CASSSGGLPQHF. DNA for the CDR3: TGTGCCAGCAGTTCAGGGGGTCTGCCCCAGCATTTT. This sequence joins TRBV27 and TRBJ1-5, with 7 bases identical to TRBD1. The germline V gene encodes CDR1 MNHEY and CDR2 SMNVEV (reference sequence). Trimming removed 4 bases from V and 9 bases from J; junction bases left unmatched: 3. CDR3 length equals 12 residues.

The chain joins TRBV27 to TRBJ2-1; D is perhaps TRBD1 (6 bases). Looked up from germline, CDR1 is MNHEY and CDR2 is SMNVEV (reference sequence). This CDR3 contains 15 residues. V lost 8 bases and J lost 4, with 18 bases in between. Written as DNA, the CDR3 is TGTGCCAGCCGGATCGGGCAGGGGATGTACAATGAGCAGTTCTTC. Translating it yields CASRIGQGMYNEQFF.

This clonotype was seen more than once but under ten times. The chain uses TRBV7-2 and TRBJ2-1, with D possibly matching TRBD2 (8 bases). V lost 7 bases and J lost 12, with 25 bases in between. The CDR3 runs 15 residues. Germline assignment: CDR1 SGHTA and CDR2 FQGNSA. The CDR3 here is CASTQGGTRGTGQFF. CDR3 sequence (DNA): TGTGCCAGCACCCAGGGGGGGACTAGGGGCACAGGGCAGTTCTTC.

The V gene is TRBV5-1, the J gene TRBJ1-2; D is unresolved. The V end lost 2 bases, the J end lost 7 bases, and 9 bases lay between the germline ends. The length of the CDR3 is 12 residues. Germline V lookup: CDR1 SGHRS, CDR2 YFSETQ. This CDR3 is CASSFPGFGYTF. CDR3 DNA: TGCGCCAGCAGCTTCCCGGGTTTTGGCTACACCTTC.

This chain links TRBV7-7 with TRBJ2-1; 10 positions agree with TRBD2. The CDR3 has 15 amino acids. The V gene's germline CDR1 is SSHAT and CDR2 FNYEAQ (reference sequence). V lost 5 bases to trimming and J lost 7 bases; unmatched junction nucleotides: 8. CDR3 in DNA: TGTGCCAGCAGCCGCGGGACTAGCGAGATAAATGAGCAGTTCTTC. This gives the protein CASSRGTSEINEQFF.

This clonotype was detected a few times. The chain employs TRBV7-9 and TRBJ1-4; D is perhaps TRBD1 (6 bases). Germline CDR1 is SEHNR and CDR2 is FQNEAQ (reference sequence). Trimming pared 5 bases from V and 5 bases from J, leaving 12 bases between. The CDR3 has 14 residues. The CDR3 coding sequence is TGTGCCAGCAGCCTCGGACAGAAGAATGAAAAACTGTTTTTT. It codes for CASSLGQKNEKLFF.

The sample holds a few counts of this clonotype. The rearrangement uses TRBV30 and TRBJ2-3, with 10 bases matching TRBD2. Trimming at V came to 4 bases and at J to 1 base, leaving 5 bases not matched to a gene. The germline CDR1 and CDR2 sequences are GTSNPN and SVGIG (reference sequence). CDR3 length: 15 amino acids. CDR3 region: CAWKAGLAGTDTQYF. The DNA of the CDR3 is TGTGCCTGGAAAGCCGGACTAGCGGGCACAGATACGCAGTATTTT. Based on the CDR3 plus reference TRBV30 and TRBJ2-3, the full variable domain is SQTIHQWPATLVQPVGSPLSLECTVEGTSNPNLYWYRQAAGRGLQLLFYSVGIGQISSEVPQNLSASRPQDRQFILSSKKLLLSDSGFYLCAWKAGLAGTDTQYFGPGTRLTVL.

The rearrangement links TRBV7-9 to TRBJ2-3, with D perhaps matching TRBD1 (5 bases). V was cut by 2 bases and J by 1 base, with 19 bases left in between. Germline V gene lookup returns CDR1 SEHNR and CDR2 FQNEAQ (reference sequence). The CDR3 is 18 amino acids. In nucleotides, the CDR3 is TGTGCCAGCAGCTTATCGCGACAGTCCCTTGGGGGCACAGATACGCAGTATTTT. It encodes CASSLSRQSLGGTDTQYF.

This clonotype was recorded a few times. The chain recombines TRBV13 with TRBJ2-5; no reliable D call. The germline CDR1 and CDR2 sequences are PRHDT and FYEKMQ (reference sequence). Between the trimmed V and J ends, which lost 6 bases and 0 bases, there was a span of 14 bases. The CDR3 runs to 15 residues. CDR3 protein: CASSSRGRHQETQYF. The CDR3 DNA sequence: TGTGCCAGCAGTTCCCGTGGTAGACACCAAGAGACCCAGTACTTC.

The gene calls are TRBV20-1 and TRBJ1-4, with 8 bases matching TRBD1. With 1 base clipped from V and 6 bases from J, the junction kept 10 bases outside the gene matches. The germline V gene encodes CDR1 DFQATT and CDR2 SNEGSKA (reference sequence). This CDR3 has 16 amino acids. The DNA for the CDR3 is TGCAGTGCTAGAGTTGGGACAGGTTGGGAACATGAAAAACTGTTTTTT. Its translation: CSARVGTGWEHEKLFF.

The rearrangement joins TRBV6-2 or TRBV6-3 to TRBJ1-1; TRBD1 matches at 8 bases. This CDR3 comprises 16 residues. The germline gives CDR1 MNHEY, CDR2 SVGEGT. V was clipped by 2 bases and J by 1 base; unmatched bases: 6. DNA for the CDR3: TGTGCCAGCAGTTACGTGGCAGGGGGCCCGAACACTGAAGCTTTCTTT. Encoded protein: CASSYVAGGPNTEAFF.

This chain joins TRBV27 and TRBJ2-5; no clear D gene. Germline assignment: CDR1 MNHEY and CDR2 SMNVEV (reference sequence). V was shortened by 3 bases and J by 5 bases, with 10 bases between the two germline ends. CDR3 length: 13 residues. Written as DNA, the CDR3 is TGTGCCAGCAGTTTTAGCCCAGCGGAGACCCAGTACTTC. Amino acids: CASSFSPAETQYF.

The genes are TRBV12-3 or TRBV12-4 and TRBJ2-7; D may match TRBD1 or TRBD2 (5 bases each). The CDR3 is 14 amino acids. The V end was cut by 4 bases, the J end by 4 bases, with 14 bases between. The CDR3: CASSSGPNRYEQYF. CDR3 in DNA: TGTGCCAGCAGTTCGGGACCGAACAGATACGAGCAGTACTTC.

This chain uses TRBV30 with TRBJ1-6; 7 nucleotides match TRBD1. The CDR3 spans 14 residues. CDR1 is GTSNPN and CDR2 is SVGIG in the germline V gene (reference sequence). The J segment lost 10 bases and the V segment lost 2 bases, leaving 8 bases of the junction unmatched. The CDR3 sequence: CAWSFGQEESPLHF. The CDR3 DNA reads as TGTGCCTGGAGTTTCGGACAGGAGGAATCACCCCTCCACTTT.

V is TRBV27 and J is TRBJ2-7, with D maybe TRBD1 (6 bases). Germline V lookup: CDR1 MNHEY, CDR2 SMNVEV (reference sequence). The V end was cut by 4 bases, the J end by 5 bases, with 18 bases between. The CDR3 sequence is 15 residues long. The CDR3 nucleotides are TGTGCCAGCAGTTCCCGGGACACAAACGGAGACGAGCAGTACTTC. It encodes CASSSRDTNGDEQYF.

The chain uses TRBV6-1 and TRBJ1-1, with D possibly matching TRBD1 (5 bases). The ends were cut back, 1 base at V and 0 bases at J, with 15 bases in the middle. This CDR3 spans 17 amino acids. CDR1 MNHNS and CDR2 SASEGT come from the germline V gene. The CDR3 DNA reads TGTGCCAGCAGTGAAGACGGTAATACAGGCTTGAACACTGAAGCTTTCTTT. Translated: CASSEDGNTGLNTEAFF.

This clonotype was counted between two and nine times. V usage is TRBV20-1 and J usage is TRBJ1-5; D is ambiguous. The CDR3 contains 13 residues. The V and J ends lost 0 bases and 7 bases respectively, with 10 bases between them. Germline V gives CDR1 DFQATT, CDR2 SNEGSKA (reference sequence). The CDR3 loop reads CSAREFPGQPQHF. The CDR3 DNA reads as TGCAGTGCTAGAGAATTCCCGGGGCAGCCCCAGCATTTT.